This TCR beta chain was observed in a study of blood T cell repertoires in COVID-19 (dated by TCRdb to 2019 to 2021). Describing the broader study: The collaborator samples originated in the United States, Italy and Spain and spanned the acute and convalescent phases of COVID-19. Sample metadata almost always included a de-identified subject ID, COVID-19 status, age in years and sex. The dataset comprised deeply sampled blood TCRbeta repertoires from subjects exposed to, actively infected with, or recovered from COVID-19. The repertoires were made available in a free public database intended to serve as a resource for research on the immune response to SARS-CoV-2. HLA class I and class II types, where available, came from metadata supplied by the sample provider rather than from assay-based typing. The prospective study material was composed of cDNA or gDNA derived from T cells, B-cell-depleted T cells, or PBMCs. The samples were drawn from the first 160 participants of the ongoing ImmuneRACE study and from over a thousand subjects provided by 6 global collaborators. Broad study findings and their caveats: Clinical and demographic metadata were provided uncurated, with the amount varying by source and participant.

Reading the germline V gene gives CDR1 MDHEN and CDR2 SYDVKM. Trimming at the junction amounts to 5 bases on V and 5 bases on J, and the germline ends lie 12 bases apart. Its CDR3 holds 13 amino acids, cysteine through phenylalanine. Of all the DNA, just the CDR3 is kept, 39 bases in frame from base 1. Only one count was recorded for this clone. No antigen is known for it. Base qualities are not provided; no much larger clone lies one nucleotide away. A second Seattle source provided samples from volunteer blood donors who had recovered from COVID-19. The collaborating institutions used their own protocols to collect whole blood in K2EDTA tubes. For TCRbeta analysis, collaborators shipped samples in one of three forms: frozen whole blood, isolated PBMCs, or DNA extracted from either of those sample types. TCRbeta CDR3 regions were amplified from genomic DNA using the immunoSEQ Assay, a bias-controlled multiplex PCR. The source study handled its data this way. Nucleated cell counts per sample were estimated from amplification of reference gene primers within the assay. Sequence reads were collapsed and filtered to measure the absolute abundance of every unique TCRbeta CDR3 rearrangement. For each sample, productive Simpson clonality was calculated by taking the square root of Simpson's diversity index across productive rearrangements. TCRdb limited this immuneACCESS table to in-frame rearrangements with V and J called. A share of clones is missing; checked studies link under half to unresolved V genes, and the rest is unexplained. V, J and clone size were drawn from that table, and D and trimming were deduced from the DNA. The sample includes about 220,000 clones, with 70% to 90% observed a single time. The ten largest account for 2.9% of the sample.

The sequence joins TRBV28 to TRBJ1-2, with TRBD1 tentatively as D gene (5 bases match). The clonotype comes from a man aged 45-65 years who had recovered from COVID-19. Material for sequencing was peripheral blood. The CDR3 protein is CASSPQVGYGYTF. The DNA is TGTGCCAGCAGTCCACAGGTGGGGTATGGCTACACCTTC.